Detailed here is one T cell receptor (beta chain). This sample was taken from a study of blood T cell repertoires in COVID-19. Data came from immunoSEQ multiplex PCR; TCRdb stores just in-frame clones and leaves some out. The top ten clones hold 3.6% of a sample with approximately 170,000 clones, around 82% of them seen once. Germline V gene data show CDR1 as SGDLS and CDR2 as YYNGEE. The CDR3 sequence is 15 residues long. Between the trimmed V and J ends, which lost 1 base and 2 bases, there was a span of 10 bases. The material sequenced was PBMCs or T cells enriched from blood (not recorded which). The J gene is TRBJ1-3, the V gene TRBV9, with D uncertain. The TCR sequence derives from a woman aged 45-65 years in a cohort exposed to, infected with or recovered from COVID-19 (not recorded which). CDR3 DNA: TGTGCCAGCAGCGTAACTTCGGTAGCTGGAAACACCATATATTTT. Encoded protein: CASSVTSVAGNTIYF.